The next 31 T cell receptor beta chains were all read from a single sample in a study of blood T cell repertoires in COVID-19 (TCRdb year 2020). Libraries were made using the immunoSEQ multiplex PCR assay. In its TCRdb copy, this immuneACCESS table keeps in-frame sequences only and misses some clones. Where compared with another copy, unresolved V genes explain less than half of these, and the others have no known cause. The sample table lists about 200,000 clones, 70% to 90% of them with a count of one. The top ten clonotypes cover roughly a fifth of the sample. Source material: peripheral blood. These receptors were taken from a man aged 55 to 70 with active or convalescent COVID-19.

This clone was seen only once. This chain connects TRBV7-9 to TRBJ1-2; 10 bases map to TRBD1. The CDR3 runs to 13 residues. Germline V lookup: CDR1 SEHNR, CDR2 FQNEAQ (reference sequence). The J segment lost 4 bases and the V segment lost 6 bases, leaving 2 bases of the junction unmatched. The CDR3, as DNA: TGTGCCAGCAGTCGGGACAGGGGCTATGGCTACACCTTC. This gives the protein CASSRDRGYGYTF.

Regarding this clone: One junction end does not reproduce the germline sequence, and a read error may be involved. The chain uses TRBV12-5 and TRBJ2-7, with a weak D call TRBD2 (5 bases). The length of the CDR3 is 12 residues. Germline values: CDR1 LGHNT, CDR2 FRNRAP. CDR3 DNA sequence: TGTGCTAGTGGTTTGGTAAAGAGCGGATTGGACTTC. Encoded protein: CASGLVKSGLDF. The variable domain in full, with the rest retrieved from reference TRBV12-5 and TRBJ2-7, is DARVTQTPRHKVTEMGQEVTMRCQPILGHNTVFWYRQTMMQGLELLAYFRNRAPLDDSGMPKDRFSAEMPDATLATLKIQPSEPRDSAVYFCASGLVKSGLDFGPGTRLTVT.

This sequence joins TRBV27 and TRBJ1-5, with 8 bases aligning to TRBD1. Per germline, CDR1 MNHEY and CDR2 SMNVEV (reference sequence). This CDR3 is 14 amino acids long. V shed 8 bases, J shed 7 bases, and the junction held 10 bases outside the gene matches. For the CDR3, the DNA is TGTGCCAGCCAATCCACAGGGGGAGGACAGCCCCAGCATTTT. Its protein product is CASQSTGGGQPQHF.

This sequence joins TRBV10-3 and TRBJ1-1, with D possibly matching TRBD1 (5 bases). This CDR3 comprises 14 residues. V lost 7 bases, J lost 10 bases, and 22 bases lay in between. CDR1 and CDR2 (germline): ENHRY, SYGVKD. CDR3 sequence reads: CAITDEVGLRGAFF. The CDR3 nucleotides are TGTGCCATCACCGACGAGGTCGGGTTAAGGGGAGCTTTCTTT.

CDR3 sequence: CASSVRQKSSTDTQYF. In DNA, the CDR3 is TGTGCCAGTAGTGTCCGACAGAAGTCTAGCACAGATACGCAGTATTTT. The J gene is TRBJ2-3, the V gene TRBV19, with D possibly being TRBD1 (5 bases). CDR1 and CDR2 from the germline V gene are LNHDA and SQIVND (reference sequence). The CDR3 runs 16 residues. V was clipped by 5 bases and J by 0 bases, with 15 bases between them.

With respect to this clone: One end of the junction is discordant with germline, which a read error may explain. The chain couples TRBV6-1 to TRBJ1-6; D is unclear. The CDR3 totals 12 residues. CDR1 and CDR2 from the germline V gene are MNHNS and SASEGT. This CDR3 is CASSDGNAPLHF. The CDR3 DNA sequence: TGTGCCAGCAGTGACGGTAATGCACCCCTCCACTTT.

This clone has just one count. The chain employs TRBV6-1 and TRBJ1-1; D ambiguous. This CDR3 comprises 16 residues. The V and J ends lost 3 bases and 4 bases respectively, with 18 bases between them. The germline gives CDR1 MNHNS, CDR2 SASEGT. The CDR3 sequence is CASSDAARIVGTEAFF. The CDR3 DNA sequence: TGTGCCAGCAGTGACGCTGCGAGGATTGTGGGCACTGAAGCTTTCTTT.

In its sample, this clone was seen once. This chain connects TRBV18 to TRBJ2-7, with TRBD1 identical over 9 bases. With 5 bases clipped from V and 4 bases from J, the junction kept 9 bases outside the gene matches. Germline CDR1 reads KGHSH; CDR2 reads LQKENI. The CDR3 loop spans 15 amino acids. Here the CDR3 reads CASSTGQGPLYEQYF. Here the CDR3 DNA reads TGTGCCAGCTCAACGGGACAGGGCCCACTATACGAGCAGTACTTC.

The rearrangement links TRBV19 to TRBJ1-4, with 11 positions matching TRBD1. Germline values: CDR1 LNHDA, CDR2 SQIVND (reference sequence). The J segment lost 8 bases and the V segment lost 9 bases, leaving 11 bases of the junction unmatched. The CDR3 covers 15 residues. The CDR3 region has the DNA TGTGCCAGCACGACACCGGGACAGGGGGAGGAAAAACTGTTTTTT. Protein sequence: CASTTPGQGEEKLFF. Full variable domain (missing parts from reference TRBV19 and TRBJ1-4): DGGITQSPKYLFRKEGQNVTLSCEQNLNHDAMYWYRQDPGQGLRLIYYSQIVNDFQKGDIAEGYSVSREKKESFPLTVTSAQKNPTAFYLCASTTPGQGEEKLFFGSGTQLSVL.

The rearrangement uses TRBV20-1 and TRBJ1-2; D possibly corresponds to TRBD1 (5 bases). The CDR3 loop spans 11 amino acids. Germline values: CDR1 DFQATT, CDR2 SNEGSKA (reference sequence). The germline V and J ends were trimmed by 3 bases and 8 bases, with 10 bases remaining between them. The CDR3 DNA follows: TGCAGTGCTAGGCGGGGGGAGGGCTACACCTTC. Protein: CSARRGEGYTF.

The chain carries TRBV6-5 and TRBJ2-1, with a tentative D call TRBD2 (5 bases). V dropped 7 bases and J dropped 1 base, with 11 bases sitting between them. The CDR3 spans 14 residues. In germline, CDR1 is MNHEY, CDR2 SVGAGI. Written as DNA, the CDR3 is TGTGCCAGCATACGGGATAGGTCCTACAATGAGCAGTTCTTC. This codes for CASIRDRSYNEQFF.

This clone appeared a single time. The CDR3 loop reads CASSQVKGQGTFF. The CDR3 nucleotides are TGCGCCAGCAGCCAAGTGAAGGGACAGGGGACTTTCTTT. The J gene is TRBJ1-1, the V gene TRBV4-1; TRBD1 aligns across 10 bases. This CDR3 has 13 amino acids. The germline V gene encodes CDR1 MGHRA and CDR2 YSYEKL. V shed 1 base, J shed 12 bases, and the junction held 5 bases outside the gene matches.

The sample holds a few counts of this clone. The CDR3 nucleotides are TGTGCCAGCAGTTATGGAGGGGTCACCACCTACAATGAGCAGTTCTTC. Protein product: CASSYGGVTTYNEQFF. This chain joins TRBV6-6 and TRBJ2-1; D is possibly TRBD2 (6 bases). Per germline, CDR1 MNHNY and CDR2 SVGAGI (reference sequence). The CDR3 runs 16 residues. Trimming removed 3 bases from V and 2 bases from J, with 14 bases in between.

Turning to this clone: The identical CDR3 is also encoded by other nucleotide sequences in the sample. This sequence joins TRBV5-1 and TRBJ1-6; TRBD1 aligns across 8 bases. With 5 bases clipped from V and 8 bases from J, the junction kept 6 bases outside the gene matches. CDR1 is SGHRS, CDR2 YFSETQ, per germline. This CDR3 is 14 amino acids long. The CDR3 sequence is CASSSDRGYSPLHF. The CDR3 coding sequence is TGCGCCAGCAGTTCCGACAGGGGATATTCACCCCTCCACTTT.

The V gene is TRBV7-9, the J gene TRBJ2-3, with D uncertain. The CDR3 runs to 12 residues. The germline V and J ends were trimmed by 6 bases and 12 bases, with 16 bases remaining between them. Germline values: CDR1 SEHNR, CDR2 FQNEAQ (reference sequence). The DNA for the CDR3 is TGTGCCAGCAGAGGCGACTCCGAGCTTCAGTATTTT. This sequence encodes CASRGDSELQYF.

The genes are TRBV9 and TRBJ2-3; 13 nucleotides align to TRBD2. Germline loops: CDR1 SGDLS, CDR2 YYNGEE. The CDR3 has 16 residues. Unmatched junction bases numbered 4, after V lost 0 bases and J lost 6 bases. CDR3 coding DNA: TGTGCCAGCAGCGTAGTGGGACTAGCGGGGCGGGATACGCAGTATTTT. Translation: CASSVVGLAGRDTQYF.

The chain carries TRBV7-9 and TRBJ2-3, with TRBD2 identical over 8 bases. The CDR3 is 14 residues long. Germline V gene lookup returns CDR1 SEHNR and CDR2 FQNEAQ (reference sequence). V shed 3 bases and J 5 bases; nucleotides not matched to a gene: 4. In DNA form, the CDR3 reads TGTGCCAGCAGCTTTAGCGGGGAACGAGATACGCAGTATTTT. This gives the protein CASSFSGERDTQYF.

The chain links TRBV5-4 to TRBJ2-2, with 8 nucleotides matching TRBD2. Trimming cost V 0 bases and J 1 base; bases outside gene matches: 2. The CDR3 is made up of 16 amino acids. The V gene's germline CDR1 is SGHNT and CDR2 YYREEE (reference sequence). CDR3 nucleotide sequence: TGTGCCAGCAGCTTGGATGCGGGGGGGAACACCGGGGAGCTGTTTTTT. Protein sequence: CASSLDAGGNTGELFF.

J is TRBJ1-4 and V is TRBV6-5, with unresolved D. The germline V and J ends were trimmed by 3 bases and 8 bases, with 13 bases remaining between them. The CDR3 totals 14 residues. CDR1 and CDR2 (germline): MNHEY, SVGAGI. The CDR3 reads CASSYWAEGEKLFF. For the CDR3, the DNA is TGTGCCAGCAGTTATTGGGCCGAAGGCGAAAAACTGTTTTTT.

This clone appeared a single time. The rearrangement joins TRBV30 to TRBJ1-5; maybe TRBD1 (5 bases). This CDR3 region has 16 residues. Trimming shortened V by 1 base and J by 8 bases, and 21 bases separated the two germline ends. CDR1 is GTSNPN, CDR2 SVGIG, per germline (reference sequence). The CDR3 DNA reads as TGTGCCTGGAGTGAGGGAGGGGCCGCCTGGACGGAGCCCCAGCATTTT. Encoded protein: CAWSEGGAAWTEPQHF.

This clone appeared once. The chain links TRBV9 to TRBJ2-2; 7 positions agree with TRBD1. The CDR3 runs to 14 residues. Germline lookup yields CDR1 SGDLS and CDR2 YYNGEE. V lost 1 base to trimming and J lost 6 bases; unmatched junction nucleotides: 3. CDR3 nucleotide sequence: TGTGCCAGCAGCGTACAGACAGGGCCCGGGGAGCTGTTTTTT. Protein product: CASSVQTGPGELFF.

The V gene is TRBV5-4, the J gene TRBJ1-6; 7 bases map to TRBD1. V was pared by 0 bases and J by 7 bases, with 4 bases of the junction left unmatched. From germline, CDR1 is SGHNT and CDR2 YYREEE (reference sequence). The CDR3 extends over 15 amino acids. CDR3 region: CASSLVAGGNSPLHF. The CDR3 DNA sequence: TGTGCCAGCAGCTTGGTGGCAGGGGGAAATTCACCCCTCCACTTT.

This clone was recorded only once. The V gene is TRBV6-5, the J gene TRBJ2-2, with D maybe TRBD1 (6 bases). Per germline, CDR1 MNHEY and CDR2 SVGAGI. CDR3 length equals 14 residues. Trimming shortened V by 2 bases and J by 8 bases, and 12 bases separated the two germline ends. CDR3 region: CASSYQGFSGELFF. The CDR3, as DNA: TGTGCCAGCAGTTACCAGGGGTTCTCGGGGGAGCTGTTTTTT.

The chain couples TRBV29-1 to TRBJ2-3; TRBD2 aligns across 7 bases. Germline V gives CDR1 SQVTM, CDR2 ANQGSEA. The CDR3 loop spans 15 amino acids. V lost 6 bases, J lost 2 bases, and 11 bases stayed unmatched. CDR3 amino acids: CSVTGASGNTDTQYF. The CDR3 nucleotides read TGCAGCGTGACTGGGGCTAGCGGAAACACAGATACGCAGTATTTT.

This rearrangement joins TRBV7-2 to TRBJ1-2; unclear D gene. The ends were cut back, 2 bases at V and 5 bases at J, with 6 bases in the middle. Germline CDR1 SGHTA, CDR2 FQGNSA. This CDR3 is 12 amino acids long. This CDR3 is CASSLTQYGYTF. The CDR3 DNA is TGTGCCAGCAGCTTAACTCAATATGGCTACACCTTC.

The rearrangement uses TRBV18 and TRBJ1-1; 8 bases are shared with TRBD1. The CDR3 has 15 amino acids. Unmatched junction bases numbered 7, after V lost 3 bases and J lost 4 bases. Germline V gene lookup returns CDR1 KGHSH and CDR2 LQKENI. Here the CDR3 reads CASSPAGQGGTEAFF. DNA of the CDR3: TGTGCCAGCTCACCCGCTGGACAGGGAGGCACTGAAGCTTTCTTT.

The chain employs TRBV19 and TRBJ1-6; 8 positions agree with TRBD1. The CDR3 totals 16 residues. The V and J ends lost 8 bases and 5 bases, in that order; junction bases with no gene match: 11. The germline CDR1 and CDR2 sequences are LNHDA and SQIVND (reference sequence). The CDR3 coding sequence is TGTGCCAGTCGAATAGACTGGACAGGGAATAATTCACCCCTCCACTTT. Translating it yields CASRIDWTGNNSPLHF.

V is TRBV5-1 and J is TRBJ1-1; 9 positions match TRBD1. The CDR3 spans 14 residues. J was trimmed by 4 bases and V by 4 bases; bases with no gene match: 5. Germline assignment: CDR1 SGHRS and CDR2 YFSETQ. The CDR3 sequence is CASSTGTGSTEAFF. CDR3 in DNA: TGCGCCAGCAGCACGGGGACAGGGTCCACTGAAGCTTTCTTT.

The chain has TRBV20-1 and TRBJ1-5; D is perhaps TRBD1 (6 bases). CDR1 DFQATT and CDR2 SNEGSKA come from the germline V gene (reference sequence). Trimming cost V 3 bases and J 6 bases, with 12 bases left between them. This CDR3 region has 13 residues. The CDR3 DNA reads as TGCAGTGCTAGTGTGGCAGGGGTTCAGCCCCAGCATTTT. Amino acids: CSASVAGVQPQHF.

The genes are TRBV27 and TRBJ1-5; maybe TRBD1 (6 bases). Germline V CDR1 and CDR2: MNHEY, SMNVEV (reference sequence). The ends were cut back, 9 bases at V and 0 bases at J, with 12 bases in the middle. CDR3 length: 14 residues. The CDR3 sequence is CASSGQNSNQPQHF. The DNA for the CDR3 is TGTGCCAGTTCCGGACAGAATAGCAATCAGCCCCAGCATTTT.

The rearrangement uses TRBV4-2 and TRBJ2-7; no clear D gene. This CDR3 comprises 13 residues. The V end was cut by 3 bases, the J end by 7 bases, with 13 bases between. Germline loops: CDR1 LGHNA, CDR2 YNFKEQ. CDR3 in DNA: TGTGCCAGCAGCCAGGATTGGGCCCGGGAGCAGTACTTC. Protein sequence: CASSQDWAREQYF.